The next 26 T cell receptor beta chains were all read from a single sample in a study of T cell responses to AZD1222 COVID-19 vaccine. Assay: immunoSEQ multiplex PCR; the TCRdb copy retains only in-frame clones and omits some. The table includes roughly 140,000 clones, just over 90% detected once. The material was peripheral blood, obtained on day 0 of AZD1222 vaccination. These receptors were taken from an adult in good health.

The chain is built from TRBV6-2 or TRBV6-3 and TRBJ2-3; 8 nucleotides line up with TRBD2. The V gene end was trimmed by 5 bases and the J gene end by 3 bases; junction bases not matched to a gene: 13. Germline V gene sequence: CDR1 MNHEY, CDR2 SVGEGT. The CDR3 is 17 residues long. Here the CDR3 reads CASSPRGGDVKTDTQYF. CDR3 DNA: TGTGCCAGCAGTCCCCGGGGGGGAGACGTCAAAACAGATACGCAGTATTTT.

The chain recombines TRBV5-4 with TRBJ1-1, with 8 bases matching TRBD1. In germline, CDR1 is SGHNT, CDR2 YYREEE (reference sequence). The ends lost 6 bases at V and 3 bases at J; junction bases unmatched: 7. The CDR3 spans 14 residues. The CDR3 coding sequence is TGTGCCAGCATCCGAGCACAGGGGGACACTGAAGCTTTCTTT. This translates into CASIRAQGDTEAFF.

The V call is TRBV10-2, the J call TRBJ1-1, with D possibly being TRBD1 (6 bases). V was shortened by 6 bases and J by 8 bases, with 19 bases between the two germline ends. Germline values: CDR1 WSHSY, CDR2 SAAADI. The CDR3 has 14 residues. This CDR3 is CASSRGTSTLEAFF. Written as DNA, the CDR3 is TGCGCCAGCAGCCGGGGGACATCAACTCTGGAAGCTTTCTTT.

The rearrangement links TRBV9 to TRBJ2-1, with D possibly matching TRBD2 (6 bases). CDR1 and CDR2 (germline): SGDLS, YYNGEE. CDR3 length: 15 amino acids. Trimming shortened V by 0 bases and J by 9 bases, and 16 bases separated the two germline ends. The CDR3 nucleotides read TGTGCCAGCAGCGTAGGGGATCTCGGGGGAGGTGAGCAGTTCTTC. Protein: CASSVGDLGGGEQFF.

The V gene is TRBV7-9, the J gene TRBJ2-7; no definite D call. Per the germline V gene, CDR1 is SEHNR and CDR2 is FQNEAQ (reference sequence). CDR3 length: 12 amino acids. The CDR3 DNA reads TGTGCGGTGTCTATCGCCTCCTACGAGCAGTACTTC. It is translated as CAVSIASYEQYF.

This sequence joins TRBV7-9 and TRBJ2-7; TRBD2 agrees at 8 bases. With V trimmed by 7 bases and J by 5 bases, 7 bases remained unmatched. Germline loops: CDR1 SEHNR, CDR2 FQNEAQ (reference sequence). This CDR3 comprises 13 residues. The CDR3 DNA sequence: TGTGCCAGCACCTGGACTAGCTCGGACGAGCAGTACTTC. Amino acids: CASTWTSSDEQYF.

V and J are TRBV9 and TRBJ1-2, with a possible D match to TRBD1 (6 bases). CDR3 size: 15 residues. V was clipped by 0 bases and J by 2 bases, with 11 bases between them. Germline V gene data show CDR1 as SGDLS and CDR2 as YYNGEE. Here the CDR3 reads CASSVVGGPNYGYTF. The CDR3 nucleotides read TGTGCCAGCAGCGTAGTTGGGGGGCCGAACTATGGCTACACCTTC.

The V call is TRBV7-8, the J call TRBJ2-7, with 9 bases identical to TRBD2. Germline CDR1 and CDR2: SGHVS and FQNEAQ. This CDR3 is 16 amino acids long. With V trimmed by 5 bases and J by 3 bases, 11 bases remained unmatched. The CDR3 sequence: CASSQSWGLADYEQYF. As DNA, the CDR3 is TGTGCCAGCAGCCAGTCCTGGGGACTAGCAGACTACGAGCAGTACTTC.

The chain recombines TRBV10-3 with TRBJ2-2; TRBD1 might be the D (6 bases). CDR3 length equals 17 residues. Germline CDR1 is ENHRY and CDR2 is SYGVKD. Trimming cost V 0 bases and J 0 bases, with 11 bases left between them. The CDR3 protein is CAISESSWTANTGELFF. The CDR3 nucleotides read TGTGCCATCAGTGAGTCCAGTTGGACAGCGAACACCGGGGAGCTGTTTTTT.

This chain uses TRBV7-9 with TRBJ2-7; D is undetermined. This CDR3 region has 13 residues. Germline assignment: CDR1 SEHNR and CDR2 FQNEAQ (reference sequence). V shed 0 bases and J shed 6 bases, with 9 bases lying between them. Here the CDR3 DNA reads TGTGCCAGCAGCTTAGCTGGGCCCCCCGAGCAGTACTTC. It specifies CASSLAGPPEQYF.

J is TRBJ2-1 and V is TRBV18; D might be TRBD1 (6 bases). V was shortened by 2 bases and J by 3 bases, with 8 bases between the two germline ends. This CDR3 is 14 amino acids long. CDR1 and CDR2 (germline): KGHSH, LQKENI. The CDR3 sequence is CASSPGQSYNEQFF. Here the CDR3 DNA reads TGTGCCAGCTCACCAGGACAGAGCTACAATGAGCAGTTCTTC.

This clone was picked up many times. Other DNA sequences within the sample encode an identical CDR3. The V gene is TRBV7-9, the J gene TRBJ1-2; no firm D call. Trimming removed 0 bases from V and 7 bases from J, with 9 bases in between. Germline values: CDR1 SEHNR, CDR2 FQNEAQ (reference sequence). The CDR3 covers 13 residues. CDR3 residues: CASSLATGGGYTF. The CDR3, as DNA: TGTGCCAGCAGCTTAGCTACCGGAGGTGGCTACACCTTC. Looking up the rest from reference TRBV7-9 and TRBJ1-2 gives the full variable domain: DTGVSQNPRHKITKRGQNVTFRCDPISEHNRLYWYRQTLGQGPEFLTYFQNEAQLEKSRLLSDRFSAERPKGSFSTLEIQRTEQGDSAMYLCASSLATGGGYTFGSGTRLTVV.

The V gene is TRBV9, the J gene TRBJ2-3; 10 bases map to TRBD1. CDR1 is SGDLS, CDR2 YYNGEE, per germline. With V trimmed by 4 bases and J by 4 bases, 9 bases remained unmatched. The CDR3 has 16 residues. CDR3 sequence reads: CASSSRTGGKPDTQYF. CDR3 nucleotides: TGTGCCAGCAGCTCGCGGACAGGGGGGAAACCAGATACGCAGTATTTT.

The chain has TRBV4-1 and TRBJ2-7; D gene uncertain. The CDR3 is 15 residues long. The V end lost 0 bases, the J end lost 2 bases, and 11 bases lay between the germline ends. Germline values: CDR1 MGHRA, CDR2 YSYEKL. The CDR3 reads CASSQDRVGTYEQYF. The CDR3 DNA reads TGCGCCAGCAGCCAAGATCGGGTAGGGACCTACGAGCAGTACTTC.

The chain combines TRBV6-5 with TRBJ1-1; D is uncertain. CDR1 MNHEY and CDR2 SVGAGI come from the germline V gene. V lost 6 bases and J lost 1, with 12 bases in between. CDR3 length equals 14 residues. CDR3 residues: CASRFSISNTEAFF. The CDR3 DNA is TGTGCCAGCAGGTTCTCCATTTCGAACACTGAAGCTTTCTTT.

The chain recombines TRBV5-1 with TRBJ2-5; perhaps TRBD2 as D (5 bases). The CDR3 covers 14 residues. Germline CDR1 SGHRS, CDR2 YFSETQ. V was clipped by 5 bases and J by 1 base, with 12 bases between them. The CDR3 region is CASSQPGSQETQYF. The CDR3 nucleotides read TGCGCCAGCAGTCAACCGGGAAGCCAAGAGACCCAGTACTTC.

The rearrangement joins TRBV10-2 to TRBJ1-3; D ambiguous. Germline CDR1 and CDR2: WSHSY and SAAADI. V was clipped by 6 bases and J by 0 bases, with 9 bases between them. The CDR3 sequence is 14 residues long. This CDR3 is CASSPGHSGNTIYF. In DNA form, the CDR3 reads TGCGCCAGCAGCCCTGGCCACTCTGGAAACACCATATATTTT.

This chain uses TRBV7-2 with TRBJ2-7; no clear D. This CDR3 has 12 residues. V dropped 1 base and J dropped 6 bases, with 7 bases sitting between them. Per the germline V gene, CDR1 is SGHTA and CDR2 is FQGNSA. The CDR3 DNA sequence: TGTGCCAGCAGCTTAGGGGGTGGCGAGCAGTACTTC. It specifies CASSLGGGEQYF. Supplemented by reference TRBV7-2 and TRBJ2-7, the full variable domain reads GAGVSQSPSNKVTEKGKDVELRCDPISGHTALYWYRQSLGQGLEFLIYFQGNSAPDKSGLPSDRFSAERTGGSVSTLTIQRTQQEDSAVYLCASSLGGGEQYFGPGTRLTVT.

This rearrangement joins TRBV10-3 to TRBJ2-2; D is unresolved. From germline, CDR1 is ENHRY and CDR2 SYGVKD. The CDR3 loop spans 16 amino acids. Trimming removed 0 bases from V and 2 bases from J, with 10 bases in between. The CDR3, as DNA: TGTGCCATCAGTGAGTCAGGGCAGATAAACACCGGGGAGCTGTTTTTT. Protein: CAISESGQINTGELFF.

This chain uses TRBV2 with TRBJ1-1; no definite D call. Germline CDR1 reads SNHLY; CDR2 reads FYNNEI. The CDR3 extends over 15 amino acids. The V end lost 0 bases, the J end lost 6 bases, and 14 bases lay between the germline ends. The CDR3 sequence is CASSEADGVFPEAFF. The CDR3 DNA reads TGTGCCAGCAGTGAAGCGGATGGGGTCTTTCCTGAAGCTTTCTTT.

This sequence joins TRBV7-9 and TRBJ1-1; the D gene is possibly TRBD1 (5 bases). Deletions cut 4 bases from V and 7 bases from J, with 13 bases between. The germline V gene has CDR1 SEHNR and CDR2 FQNEAQ (reference sequence). The length of the CDR3 is 13 residues. CDR3 sequence reads: CASSSHQGIEAFF. CDR3 nucleotides: TGTGCCAGCAGCTCCCATCAGGGAATTGAAGCTTTCTTT. The variable domain in full, with the rest retrieved from reference TRBV7-9 and TRBJ1-1, is DTGVSQNPRHKITKRGQNVTFRCDPISEHNRLYWYRQTLGQGPEFLTYFQNEAQLEKSRLLSDRFSAERPKGSFSTLEIQRTEQGDSAMYLCASSSHQGIEAFFGQGTRLTVV.

Turning to this clone: The junction departs from the called germline gene at one end, perhaps through a read error. This chain joins TRBV7-7 and TRBJ2-5, with D unclear. The CDR3 runs to 15 residues. Germline V gene lookup returns CDR1 SSHAT and CDR2 FNYEAQ (reference sequence). The CDR3 protein is CASSSLPGPQETQYF. Here the CDR3 DNA reads TGTGCTAGCAGCTCCCTCCCCGGTCCCCAAGAGACCCAGTACTTC.

The chain employs TRBV3-1 (or the pseudogene TRBV3-2) and TRBJ2-7; 8 positions match TRBD1. Germline V gene sequence: CDR1 LGHDT, CDR2 YNNKEL (reference sequence). With V trimmed by 3 bases and J by 7 bases, 5 bases remained unmatched. The CDR3 has 13 residues. The CDR3 DNA reads TGTGCCAGCAGCCACGGGGGACAGGCGGAGCAGTACTTC. It is translated as CASSHGGQAEQYF.

The rearrangement links TRBV3-1 (or the pseudogene TRBV3-2) to TRBJ2-1; unclear D gene. The germline V gene has CDR1 LGHDT and CDR2 YNNKEL (reference sequence). The V gene lost 0 bases and the J gene lost 5 bases, with 11 bases spanning the gap. The CDR3 extends over 15 amino acids. CDR3 in amino acids: CASSQDLGSHNEQFF. In DNA, the CDR3 is TGTGCCAGCAGCCAAGACCTAGGCAGCCACAATGAGCAGTTCTTC.

This clone was seen a single time. The chain joins TRBV5-4 to TRBJ2-1; the match to TRBD2 covers 11 bases. This CDR3 comprises 16 residues. The V segment lost 4 bases and the J segment 7 bases; nucleotides outside the gene matches: 10. Germline V gives CDR1 SGHNT, CDR2 YYREEE (reference sequence). The CDR3 DNA reads as TGTGCCAGCAGCGGTTTAGCGGGGGGGCTGGGGAATGAGCAGTTCTTC. Its translation: CASSGLAGGLGNEQFF.

The chain employs TRBV5-1 and TRBJ2-3; a weak D match, TRBD1 (5 bases). The ends were cut back, 5 bases at V and 0 bases at J, with 16 bases in the middle. The CDR3 length is 16 residues. Germline loops: CDR1 SGHRS, CDR2 YFSETQ. In DNA form, the CDR3 reads TGCGCCAGCAGTTTCACCGGTACAGGTAGCACAGATACGCAGTATTTT. Protein sequence: CASSFTGTGSTDTQYF.